This is a list of T cell receptor beta chains from one sample in a study of blood T cell repertoires in COVID-19. Only in-frame clones appear in the TCRdb table, and some are missing; sequencing was by immunoSEQ multiplex PCR. The sample has over 130,000 clones, over 80% seen once. The sample taken for sequencing was peripheral blood. Receptors originate from a man aged 25-45 years with COVID-19, enrolled during active disease. CDR3s include the opening cysteine and the closing phenylalanine or tryptophan. A D gene is named only where the DNA matches it firmly. Only some rows state a clone size, as once, few, many or a class for expanded clones.

D	size	V	J	DNA	CDR3
TRBD2	NA	TRBV13	TRBJ2-1	TGTGCCAGCAGCTTAGTAGGGACTAGCATGGATGAGCAGTTCTTC	CASSLVGTSMDEQFF
NA	few	TRBV5-6	TRBJ1-1	TGTGCCAGCAGCCTTGGGGGGGTGGCCACTGAAGCTTTCTTT	CASSLGGVATEAFF
TRBD2	NA	TRBV4-1	TRBJ2-1	TGCGCCAGCAGCCCTATATCTAGCGGGAGCTACAATGAGCAGTTCTTC	CASSPISSGSYNEQFF
NA	NA	TRBV4-1	TRBJ1-1	TGCGCCAGCAGCCAAGAGGTGACGGGGGACACTGAAGCTTTCTTT	CASSQEVTGDTEAFF
NA	NA	TRBV29-1	TRBJ2-3	TGCAGCGTTGCGCGGGACACAGATACGCAGTATTTT	CSVARDTDTQYF
NA	NA	TRBV6-2/TRBV6-3	TRBJ2-3	TGTGCCAGCAGTTACCAAAGGGGTAAGACAGATACGCAGTATTTT	CASSYQRGKTDTQYF
TRBD2	NA	TRBV28	TRBJ2-7	TGTGCCAGCAGTATTCGGACTAGCGGGAGGGCCGGGGAGTACTTC	CASSIRTSGRAGEYF
TRBD2	NA	TRBV29-1	TRBJ2-3	TGCAGCGTTGTGTCACTAGCGGGAGGGCGTTCAGATACGCAGTATTTT	CSVVSLAGGRSDTQYF
TRBD1	NA	TRBV6-5	TRBJ2-7	TGTGCCAGCAGGAGAACTGGACAGGGCACCTACGAGCAGTACTTC	CASRRTGQGTYEQYF
NA	NA	TRBV2	TRBJ2-5	TGTGCCAGCCAGGCGGGGGCCGGGCAAGAGACCCAGTACTTC	CASQAGAGQETQYF
TRBD1	NA	TRBV19	TRBJ2-3	TGTGCCAGTAGTACGGGACAGAGATACACAGATACGCAGTATTTT	CASSTGQRYTDTQYF
NA	NA	TRBV19	TRBJ2-3	TGTGCCAGTAGTTCCGAAGGGGGTAGAACAGATACGCAGTATTTT	CASSSEGGRTDTQYF
NA	NA	TRBV6-1	TRBJ1-5	TGTGCCAGCAGTGAAACGGGAGTATATAGCAATCAGCCCCAGCATTTT	CASSETGVYSNQPQHF